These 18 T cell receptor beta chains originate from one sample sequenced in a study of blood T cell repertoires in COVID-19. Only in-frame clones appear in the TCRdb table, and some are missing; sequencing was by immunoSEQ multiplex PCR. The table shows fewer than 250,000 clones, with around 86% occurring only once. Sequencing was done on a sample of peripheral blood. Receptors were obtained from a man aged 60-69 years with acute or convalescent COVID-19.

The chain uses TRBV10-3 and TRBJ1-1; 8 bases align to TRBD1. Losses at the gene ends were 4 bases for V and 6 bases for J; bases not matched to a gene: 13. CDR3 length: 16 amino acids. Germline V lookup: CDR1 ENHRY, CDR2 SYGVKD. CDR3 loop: CAISAPPTGGKAEAFF. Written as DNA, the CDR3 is TGTGCCATCAGTGCCCCACCAACAGGGGGAAAGGCTGAAGCTTTCTTT.

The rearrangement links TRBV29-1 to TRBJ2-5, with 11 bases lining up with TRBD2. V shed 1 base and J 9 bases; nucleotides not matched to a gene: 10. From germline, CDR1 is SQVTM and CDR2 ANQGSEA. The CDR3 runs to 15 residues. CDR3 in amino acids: CSVEVPSGGIGSQYF. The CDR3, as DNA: TGCAGCGTTGAAGTCCCTAGCGGGGGGATTGGGTCCCAGTACTTC.

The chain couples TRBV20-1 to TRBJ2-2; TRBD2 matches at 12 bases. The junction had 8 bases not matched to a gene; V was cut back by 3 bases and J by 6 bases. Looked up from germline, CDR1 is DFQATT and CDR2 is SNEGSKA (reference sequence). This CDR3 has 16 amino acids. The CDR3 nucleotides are TGCAGTGCTAGTCGCCGTCTAGCGGGGGGGCCCGGGGAGCTGTTTTTT. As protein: CSASRRLAGGPGELFF.

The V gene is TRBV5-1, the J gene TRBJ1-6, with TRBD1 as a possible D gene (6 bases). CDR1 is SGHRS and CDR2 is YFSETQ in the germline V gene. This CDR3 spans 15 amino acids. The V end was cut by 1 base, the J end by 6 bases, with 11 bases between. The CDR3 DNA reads TGCGCCAGCAGCTTGCCAGGGGTAGCTAATTCACCCCTCCACTTT. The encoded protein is CASSLPGVANSPLHF. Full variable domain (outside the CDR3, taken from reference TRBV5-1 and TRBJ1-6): KAGVTQTPRYLIKTRGQQVTLSCSPISGHRSVSWYQQTPGQGLQFLFEYFSETQRNKGNFPGRFSGRQFSNSRSEMNVSTLELGDSALYLCASSLPGVANSPLHFGNGTRLTVT.

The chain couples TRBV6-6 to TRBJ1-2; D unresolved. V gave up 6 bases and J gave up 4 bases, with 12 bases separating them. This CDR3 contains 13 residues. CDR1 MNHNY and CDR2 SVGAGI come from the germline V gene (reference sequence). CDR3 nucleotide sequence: TGTGCCAGCAGCCCCCAGGCCGGCTATGGCTACACCTTC. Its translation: CASSPQAGYGYTF.

The CDR3 protein is CASSIRTGRTEAFF. In DNA form, the CDR3 reads TGTGCCAGCAGCATACGGACAGGGAGGACTGAAGCTTTCTTT. The chain links TRBV21-1 to TRBJ1-1; whether TRBD1, the table's D call, matches the DNA was not checked. TRBV21-1 is labeled a pseudogene. The CDR3 is 14 amino acids.

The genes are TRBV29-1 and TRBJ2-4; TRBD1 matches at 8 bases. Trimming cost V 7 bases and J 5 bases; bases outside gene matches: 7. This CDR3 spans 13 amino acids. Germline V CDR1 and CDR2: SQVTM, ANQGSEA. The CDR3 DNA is TGCAGCGGGGGGGCAGGGGGCGAAAACATTCAGTACTTC. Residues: CSGGAGGENIQYF.

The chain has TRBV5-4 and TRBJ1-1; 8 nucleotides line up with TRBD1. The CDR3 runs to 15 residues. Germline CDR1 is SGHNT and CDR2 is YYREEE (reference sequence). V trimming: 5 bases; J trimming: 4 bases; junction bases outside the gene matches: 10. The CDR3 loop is CASRIGQGGSTEAFF. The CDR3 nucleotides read TGTGCCAGCAGAATCGGACAGGGAGGGAGCACTGAAGCTTTCTTT.

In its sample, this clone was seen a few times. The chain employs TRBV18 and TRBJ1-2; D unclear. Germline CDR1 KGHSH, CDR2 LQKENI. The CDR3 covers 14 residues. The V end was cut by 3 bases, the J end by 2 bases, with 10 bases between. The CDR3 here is CASSPAQANYGYTF. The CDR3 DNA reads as TGTGCCAGCTCACCGGCGCAGGCGAACTATGGCTACACCTTC.

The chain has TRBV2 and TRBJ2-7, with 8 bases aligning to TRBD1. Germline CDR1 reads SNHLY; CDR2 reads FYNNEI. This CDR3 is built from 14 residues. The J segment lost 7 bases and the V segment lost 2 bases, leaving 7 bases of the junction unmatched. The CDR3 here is CASSELTGVGEQYF. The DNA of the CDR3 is TGTGCCAGCAGTGAATTGACAGGGGTTGGAGAGCAGTACTTC.

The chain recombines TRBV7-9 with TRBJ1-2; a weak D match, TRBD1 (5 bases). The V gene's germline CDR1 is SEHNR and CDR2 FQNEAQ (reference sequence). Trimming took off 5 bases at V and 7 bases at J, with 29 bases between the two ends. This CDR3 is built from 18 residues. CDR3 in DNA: TGTGCCAGCAGCCGAATCCCTGGGTATATAGGGGAAGGCGCTGGCTACACCTTC. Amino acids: CASSRIPGYIGEGAGYTF. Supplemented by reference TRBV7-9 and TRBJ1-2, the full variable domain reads DTGVSQNPRHKITKRGQNVTFRCDPISEHNRLYWYRQTLGQGPEFLTYFQNEAQLEKSRLLSDRFSAERPKGSFSTLEIQRTEQGDSAMYLCASSRIPGYIGEGAGYTFGSGTRLTVV.

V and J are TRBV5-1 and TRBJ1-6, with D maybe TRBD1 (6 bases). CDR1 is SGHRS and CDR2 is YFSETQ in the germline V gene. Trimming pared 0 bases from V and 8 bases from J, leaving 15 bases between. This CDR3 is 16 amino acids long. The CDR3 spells CASSLAGGAEDSPLHF. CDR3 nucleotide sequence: TGCGCCAGCAGCTTGGCCGGGGGGGCTGAAGATTCACCCCTCCACTTT.

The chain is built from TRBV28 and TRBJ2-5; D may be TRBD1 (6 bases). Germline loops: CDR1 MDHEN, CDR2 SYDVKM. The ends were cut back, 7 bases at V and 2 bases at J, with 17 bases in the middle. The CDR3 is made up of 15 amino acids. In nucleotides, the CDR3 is TGTGCCAGCACCCTGGCAGGGGCCCCTCAAGAGACCCAGTACTTC. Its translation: CASTLAGAPQETQYF.

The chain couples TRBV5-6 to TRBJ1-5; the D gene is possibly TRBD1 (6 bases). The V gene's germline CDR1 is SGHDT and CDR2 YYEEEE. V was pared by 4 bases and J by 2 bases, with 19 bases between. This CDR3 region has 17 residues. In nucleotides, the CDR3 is TGTGCCAGCAGCCAAAGCGGGGGGCCGGCTGGCAATCAGCCCCAGCATTTT. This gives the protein CASSQSGGPAGNQPQHF.

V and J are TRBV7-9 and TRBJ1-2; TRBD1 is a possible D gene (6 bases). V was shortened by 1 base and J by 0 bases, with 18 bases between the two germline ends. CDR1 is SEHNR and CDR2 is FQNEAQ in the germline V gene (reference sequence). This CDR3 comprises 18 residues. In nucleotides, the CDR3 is TGTGCCAGCAGCTTAGGTAGGACAGACTACAGTGCTAACTATGGCTACACCTTC. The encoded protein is CASSLGRTDYSANYGYTF.

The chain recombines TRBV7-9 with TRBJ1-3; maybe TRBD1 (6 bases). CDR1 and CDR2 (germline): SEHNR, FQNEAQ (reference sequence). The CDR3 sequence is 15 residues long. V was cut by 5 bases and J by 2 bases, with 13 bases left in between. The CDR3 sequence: CASSPRTDPGNTIYF. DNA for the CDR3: TGTGCCAGCAGCCCCCGGACAGACCCTGGAAACACCATATATTTT.

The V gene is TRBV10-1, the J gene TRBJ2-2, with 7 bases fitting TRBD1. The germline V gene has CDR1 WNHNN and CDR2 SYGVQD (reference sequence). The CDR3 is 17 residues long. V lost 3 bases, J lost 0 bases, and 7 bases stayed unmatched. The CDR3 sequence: CASSEVRGYTNTGELFF. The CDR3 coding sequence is TGCGCCAGCAGTGAAGTCAGGGGGTATACGAACACCGGGGAGCTGTTTTTT.

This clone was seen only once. As DNA, the CDR3 is TGTGCCAGCAGCTCGGACAGGGGAAGAGGCGAGACCCAGTACTTC. Translating gives CASSSDRGRGETQYF. This chain links TRBV7-8 with TRBJ2-5; 9 bases fit TRBD1. V lost 4 bases and J lost 5; bases outside the gene matches: 8. This CDR3 comprises 15 residues. Per germline, CDR1 SGHVS and CDR2 FQNEAQ.